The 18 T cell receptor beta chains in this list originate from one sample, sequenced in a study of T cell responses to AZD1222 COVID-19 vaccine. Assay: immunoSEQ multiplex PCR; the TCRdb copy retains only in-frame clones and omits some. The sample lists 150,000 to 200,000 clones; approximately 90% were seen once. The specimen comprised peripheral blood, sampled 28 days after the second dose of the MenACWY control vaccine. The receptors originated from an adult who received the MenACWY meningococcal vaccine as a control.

Here the CDR3 DNA reads TGTGCCGGAAATCAGCGGGGTAACACCGGGGAGCTGTTTTTT. It codes for CAGNQRGNTGELFF. The chain links TRBV7-9 to TRBJ2-2; 7 positions agree with TRBD2. This CDR3 is 14 amino acids long. V trimming: 11 bases; J trimming: 2 bases; junction bases outside the gene matches: 8. Germline loops: CDR1 SEHNR, CDR2 FQNEAQ (reference sequence).

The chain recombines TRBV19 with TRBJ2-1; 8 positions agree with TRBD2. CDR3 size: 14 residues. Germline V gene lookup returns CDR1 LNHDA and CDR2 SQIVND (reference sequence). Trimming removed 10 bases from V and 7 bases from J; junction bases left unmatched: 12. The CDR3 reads CATTKREYRNEQFF. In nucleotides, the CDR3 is TGTGCCACTACGAAGCGGGAGTATAGGAATGAGCAGTTCTTC.

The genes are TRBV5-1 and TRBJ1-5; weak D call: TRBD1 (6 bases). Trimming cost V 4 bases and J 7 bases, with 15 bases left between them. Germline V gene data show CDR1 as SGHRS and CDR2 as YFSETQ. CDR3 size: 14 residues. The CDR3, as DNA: TGCGCCAGCAGCCCGGGGAAGGGGGGACAGCCCCAGCATTTT. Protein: CASSPGKGGQPQHF.

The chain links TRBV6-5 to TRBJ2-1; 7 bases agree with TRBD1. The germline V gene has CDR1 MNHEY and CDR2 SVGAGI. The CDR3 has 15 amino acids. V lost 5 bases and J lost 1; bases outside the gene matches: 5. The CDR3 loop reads CASSQQGESYNEQFF. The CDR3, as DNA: TGTGCCAGCAGTCAGCAGGGGGAGTCCTACAATGAGCAGTTCTTC.

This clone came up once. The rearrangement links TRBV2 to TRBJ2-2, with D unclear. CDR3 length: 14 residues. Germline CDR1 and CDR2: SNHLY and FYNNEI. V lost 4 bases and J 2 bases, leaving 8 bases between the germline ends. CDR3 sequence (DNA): TGTGCCAGCAGTGTCGACGTAAACACCGGGGAGCTGTTTTTT. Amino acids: CASSVDVNTGELFF.

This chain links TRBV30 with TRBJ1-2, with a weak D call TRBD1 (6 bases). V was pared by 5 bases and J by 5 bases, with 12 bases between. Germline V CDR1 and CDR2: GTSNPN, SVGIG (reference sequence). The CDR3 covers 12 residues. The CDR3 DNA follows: TGTGCCTGGGATGGACAGACTTATGGCTACACCTTC. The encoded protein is CAWDGQTYGYTF.

The DNA of the CDR3 is TGTGCCAGCAGCCAAGAGGGGACCAATTCACCCCTCCACTTT. This sequence encodes CASSQEGTNSPLHF. The V gene is TRBV3-1 (or the pseudogene TRBV3-2), the J gene TRBJ1-6; TRBD1 is a possible D gene (5 bases). Trimming took 0 bases from V and 7 from J, leaving 7 bases between them. Germline values: CDR1 LGHDT, CDR2 YNNKEL (reference sequence). The CDR3 sequence is 14 residues long.

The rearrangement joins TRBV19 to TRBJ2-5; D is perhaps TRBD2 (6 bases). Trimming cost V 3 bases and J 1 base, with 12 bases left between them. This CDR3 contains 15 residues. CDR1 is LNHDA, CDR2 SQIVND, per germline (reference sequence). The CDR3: CASSMAWRGQETQYF. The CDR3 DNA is TGTGCCAGTAGTATGGCCTGGCGGGGCCAAGAGACCCAGTACTTC.

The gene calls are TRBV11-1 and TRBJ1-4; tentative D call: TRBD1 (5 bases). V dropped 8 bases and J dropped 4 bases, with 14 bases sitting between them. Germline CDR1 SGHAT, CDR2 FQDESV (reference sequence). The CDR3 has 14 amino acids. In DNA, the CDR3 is TGTGCCAGCGGGGACCCGGTGGGTAATGAAAAACTGTTTTTT. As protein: CASGDPVGNEKLFF.

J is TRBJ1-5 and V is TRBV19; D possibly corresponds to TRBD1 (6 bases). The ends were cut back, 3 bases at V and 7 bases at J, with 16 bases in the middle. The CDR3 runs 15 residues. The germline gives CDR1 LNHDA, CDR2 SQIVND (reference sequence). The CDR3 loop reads CASSMNRGADQPQHF. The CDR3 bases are TGTGCCAGTAGTATGAATCGGGGGGCGGACCAGCCCCAGCATTTT.

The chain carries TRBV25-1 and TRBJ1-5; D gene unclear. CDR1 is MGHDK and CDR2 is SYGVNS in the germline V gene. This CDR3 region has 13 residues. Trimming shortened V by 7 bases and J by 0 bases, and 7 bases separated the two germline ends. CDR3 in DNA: TGTGCCAGCACTGGCAATAGCAATCAGCCCCAGCATTTT. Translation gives CASTGNSNQPQHF.

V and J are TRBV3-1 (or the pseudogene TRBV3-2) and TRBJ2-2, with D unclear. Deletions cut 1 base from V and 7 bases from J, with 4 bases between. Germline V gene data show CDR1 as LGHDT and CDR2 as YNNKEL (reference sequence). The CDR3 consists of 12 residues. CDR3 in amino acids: CASSQVFGELFF. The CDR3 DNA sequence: TGTGCCAGCAGCCAAGTTTTCGGGGAGCTGTTTTTT.

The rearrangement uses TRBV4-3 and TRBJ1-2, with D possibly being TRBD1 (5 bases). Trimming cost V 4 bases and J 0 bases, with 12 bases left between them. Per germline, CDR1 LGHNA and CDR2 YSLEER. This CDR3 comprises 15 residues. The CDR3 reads CASSPTGLSNYGYTF. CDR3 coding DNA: TGCGCCAGCAGCCCTACGGGACTTTCTAACTATGGCTACACCTTC.

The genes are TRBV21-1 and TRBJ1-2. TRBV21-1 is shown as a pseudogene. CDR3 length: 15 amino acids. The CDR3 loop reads CASSKVAIRFYGYTF. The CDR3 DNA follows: TGTGCCAGCAGCAAAGTGGCGATCCGATTCTATGGCTACACCTTC.

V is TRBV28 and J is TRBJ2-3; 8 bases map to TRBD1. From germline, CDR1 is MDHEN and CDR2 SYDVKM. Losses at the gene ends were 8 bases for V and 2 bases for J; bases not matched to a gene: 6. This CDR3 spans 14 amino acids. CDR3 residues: CASEKTGVTDTQYF. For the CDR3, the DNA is TGTGCCAGCGAAAAGACAGGGGTCACAGATACGCAGTATTTT.

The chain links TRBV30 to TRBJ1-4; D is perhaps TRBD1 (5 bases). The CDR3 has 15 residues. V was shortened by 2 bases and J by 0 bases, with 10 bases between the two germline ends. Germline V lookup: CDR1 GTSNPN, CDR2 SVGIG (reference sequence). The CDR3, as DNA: TGTGCCTGGAGTCCGGGACTTTCAACTAATGAAAAACTGTTTTTT. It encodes CAWSPGLSTNEKLFF. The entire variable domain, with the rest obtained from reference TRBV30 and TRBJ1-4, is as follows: SQTIHQWPATLVQPVGSPLSLECTVEGTSNPNLYWYRQAAGRGLQLLFYSVGIGQISSEVPQNLSASRPQDRQFILSSKKLLLSDSGFYLCAWSPGLSTNEKLFFGSGTQLSVL.

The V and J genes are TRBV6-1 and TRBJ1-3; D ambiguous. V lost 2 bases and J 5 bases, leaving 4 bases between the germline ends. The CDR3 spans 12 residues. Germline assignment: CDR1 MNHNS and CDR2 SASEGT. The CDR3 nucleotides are TGTGCCAGCAGTGAATCACGAAACACCATATATTTT. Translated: CASSESRNTIYF.

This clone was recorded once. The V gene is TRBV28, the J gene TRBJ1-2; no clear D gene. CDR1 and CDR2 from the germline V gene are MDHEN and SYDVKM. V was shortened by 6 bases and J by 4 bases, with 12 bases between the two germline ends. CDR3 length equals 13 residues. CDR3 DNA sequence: TGTGCCAGCAGCCAGAGACGGCTCTATGGCTACACCTTC. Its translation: CASSQRRLYGYTF.